The 4 T cell receptor beta chains presented below share a single source sample, sequenced in a study of OX40 agonist ivuxolimab in advanced cancers. The library came from the immunoSEQ multiplex PCR assay. TCRdb's version of the immuneACCESS table is confined to in-frame rearrangements and falls short of the full clone set. An unresolved V gene accounts for under half of the shortfall where checked; the remainder is of unknown origin. The sample table lists 40,000 to 45,000 clones, 70% to 90% of them with a count of one. The ten largest clonotypes hold roughly 12% of the sample. The sequenced sample was CD4+ or CD8+ T cells sorted from blood, obtained in a trial of the OX40 agonist ivuxolimab. The origin of the receptors is an adult with an advanced solid tumor such as melanoma, head and neck, liver or kidney cancer.

The chain couples TRBV5-1 to TRBJ2-2; 12 bases agree with TRBD2. Germline CDR1 SGHRS, CDR2 YFSETQ. The CDR3 runs to 17 residues. With 3 bases clipped from V and 4 bases from J, the junction kept 7 bases outside the gene matches. CDR3 residues: CASSSRLAGELTGELFF. The CDR3 DNA sequence: TGCGCCAGCAGCTCCCGACTAGCGGGGGAGCTCACCGGGGAGCTGTTTTTT. The full variable domain, its missing parts supplied by reference TRBV5-1 and TRBJ2-2, is KAGVTQTPRYLIKTRGQQVTLSCSPISGHRSVSWYQQTPGQGLQFLFEYFSETQRNKGNFPGRFSGRQFSNSRSEMNVSTLELGDSALYLCASSSRLAGELTGELFFGEGSRLTVL.

CDR3 residues: CASSADSFREQFF. As DNA, the CDR3 is TGTGCCAGCAGCGCGGACTCTTTTCGGGAGCAGTTCTTC. The chain employs TRBV5-5 and TRBJ2-1, with D possibly matching TRBD2 (5 bases). Between the trimmed V and J ends, which lost 4 bases and 10 bases, there was a span of 15 bases. This CDR3 is built from 13 residues. Germline CDR1 and CDR2: SGHKS and YYEKEE (reference sequence).

The chain is built from TRBV2 and TRBJ1-2; a possible D gene is TRBD1 (5 bases). Per germline, CDR1 SNHLY and CDR2 FYNNEI. V was clipped by 6 bases and J by 4 bases, with 15 bases between them. CDR3 length equals 14 residues. For the CDR3, the DNA is TGTGCCAGCAGCACATCTGACAGTTCCTATGGCTACACCTTC. Encoded protein: CASSTSDSSYGYTF.

The J gene is TRBJ1-4, the V gene TRBV9; weak D call: TRBD1 (5 bases). The length of the CDR3 is 14 residues. Trimming pared 3 bases from V and 10 bases from J, leaving 16 bases between. CDR1 SGDLS and CDR2 YYNGEE come from the germline V gene. The CDR3 DNA is TGTGCCAGCAGCGGCCAGGGAGGAGGAAGAAAACTGTTTTTT. It yields the protein CASSGQGGGRKLFF.